These T cell receptor beta chains were read from a single sample in a study of shared clonotypes between healthy human individuals. Libraries were prepared by immunoSEQ multiplex PCR; TCRdb keeps only in-frame clonotypes and omits some of them. The sample gives about 490,000 clones, roughly four fifths of which show up once; 10% to 15% is in the top ten. The sequencing sample was made of PBMCs. The receptors stem from a woman aged 40 to 55 in good health. Some clones in this sample may be carry-over from other donors' samples. The CDR3 runs from the conserved cysteine through the conserved F or W. Each record gives: V gene, clone size, D gene, J gene, CDR3 DNA, CDR3 protein. The D gene is left open where the match is weak. Expanded clones are given a class, and other clones once, few, many or no size at all.

v_gene: TRBV28; abundance: -; d_gene: -; j_gene: TRBJ1-1; CDR3nt: TGTGCCAGCAGTTTATGGGTGGAGGGCACTGAAGCTTTCTTT; CDR3aa: CASSLWVEGTEAFF
v_gene: TRBV7-9; abundance: -; d_gene: -; j_gene: TRBJ1-6; CDR3nt: TGTGCCAGCAGCTTGGACAGTTTGAATTCACCCCTCCACTTT; CDR3aa: CASSLDSLNSPLHF
v_gene: TRBV28; abundance: -; d_gene: -; j_gene: TRBJ2-7; CDR3nt: TGTGCCAGCAGTTTATCGAGCTCCTACGAGCAGTACTTC; CDR3aa: CASSLSSSYEQYF
v_gene: TRBV28; abundance: few; d_gene: TRBD2; j_gene: TRBJ2-7; CDR3nt: TGTGCCAGCAGACTTAGCGGGGGAAGCTCCTACGAGCAGTACTTC; CDR3aa: CASRLSGGSSYEQYF
v_gene: TRBV5-4; abundance: -; d_gene: TRBD2; j_gene: TRBJ2-1; CDR3nt: TGTGCCAGCAGCTCTCGGTCTAGCGGCTACAATGAGCAGTTCTTC; CDR3aa: CASSSRSSGYNEQFF
v_gene: TRBV13; abundance: few; d_gene: -; j_gene: TRBJ2-2; CDR3nt: TGTGCCAGCAGCTTAAGGGTCGAGGCGGCCGGGGAGCTGTTTTTT; CDR3aa: CASSLRVEAAGELFF
v_gene: TRBV12-2; abundance: -; d_gene: -; j_gene: TRBJ1-1; CDR3nt: TGTGCAAGTCGCTTAGTAGATTCTCCAAGAGGCACTGAAGCTTTCTTT; CDR3aa: CASRLVDSPRGTEAFF
v_gene: TRBV5-6; abundance: many; d_gene: -; j_gene: TRBJ2-1; CDR3nt: TGTGCCAGCAGCTCCTACAATGAGCAGTTCTTC; CDR3aa: CASSSYNEQFF
v_gene: TRBV15; abundance: few; d_gene: -; j_gene: TRBJ2-1; CDR3nt: TGTGCCACCAGCAGAGGGGGGCGCTCCTACAATGAGCAGTTCTTC; CDR3aa: CATSRGGRSYNEQFF
v_gene: TRBV5-1; abundance: -; d_gene: TRBD1; j_gene: TRBJ2-2; CDR3nt: TGCGCCAGCTATTCTGCCGGGGACAGGGGAAAGACCGGGGAGCTGTTTTTT; CDR3aa: CASYSAGDRGKTGELFF
v_gene: TRBV18; abundance: once; d_gene: TRBD1; j_gene: TRBJ2-7; CDR3nt: TGTGCCAGCTCACCGACCGGGACAGCCTACGAGCAGTACTTC; CDR3aa: CASSPTGTAYEQYF
v_gene: TRBV6-5; abundance: -; d_gene: -; j_gene: TRBJ2-1; CDR3nt: TGTGCCAGCAGTGAAGCCGTCGAGAATGAGCAGTTCTTC; CDR3aa: CASSEAVENEQFF
v_gene: TRBV28; abundance: -; d_gene: -; j_gene: TRBJ1-2; CDR3nt: TGTGCCAGCAACACGCTCTATGGCTACACCTTC; CDR3aa: CASNTLYGYTF
v_gene: TRBV19; abundance: -; d_gene: TRBD1; j_gene: TRBJ1-3; CDR3nt: TGTGCCAGTAGTTCGGGACAGGGGAACACCATATATTTT; CDR3aa: CASSSGQGNTIYF
v_gene: TRBV19; abundance: -; d_gene: TRBD1; j_gene: TRBJ2-3; CDR3nt: TGTGCCAGTAGCCGGGACAGGGGGCCGTGGTATACGCAGTATTTT; CDR3aa: CASSRDRGPWYTQYF
v_gene: TRBV27; abundance: few; d_gene: TRBD1; j_gene: TRBJ2-7; CDR3nt: TGTGCCAGTAGTTTAAGATTTTGGGGACAGGGGGCCTACGAGCAGTACTTC; CDR3aa: CASSLRFWGQGAYEQYF
v_gene: TRBV28; abundance: -; d_gene: -; j_gene: TRBJ2-7; CDR3nt: TGTGCCAGCAGTACATCTTCTAAGTATAGCTACGAGCAGTACTTC; CDR3aa: CASSTSSKYSYEQYF
v_gene: TRBV19; abundance: -; d_gene: -; j_gene: TRBJ1-5; CDR3nt: TGTGCCAGTAGTATAAAACAGGGAGATCAGCCCCAGCATTTT; CDR3aa: CASSIKQGDQPQHF
v_gene: TRBV2; abundance: few; d_gene: TRBD1; j_gene: TRBJ2-7; CDR3nt: TGTGCCAGCAGTGACTCCAGACAGGGCAGCGAGCAGTACTTC; CDR3aa: CASSDSRQGSEQYF
v_gene: TRBV2; abundance: few; d_gene: -; j_gene: TRBJ2-7; CDR3nt: TGTGCCAGCAGGGTAGCGACCGAGCAGTACTTC; CDR3aa: CASRVATEQYF
v_gene: TRBV25-1; abundance: -; d_gene: TRBD1; j_gene: TRBJ2-7; CDR3nt: TGTGCCAGCAGTGTTGGGGACAGGCTGGGAGAGCAGTACTTC; CDR3aa: CASSVGDRLGEQYF
v_gene: TRBV5-6; abundance: -; d_gene: -; j_gene: TRBJ2-1; CDR3nt: TGTGCCAGCAGCTTTATCCGAGACAATGAGCAGTTCTTC; CDR3aa: CASSFIRDNEQFF
v_gene: TRBV7-9; abundance: -; d_gene: TRBD2; j_gene: TRBJ2-5; CDR3nt: TGTGCCAGCAGCGCCTTACTAGCGGGAGTCGAGACCCAGTACTTC; CDR3aa: CASSALLAGVETQYF
v_gene: TRBV2; abundance: -; d_gene: -; j_gene: TRBJ1-2; CDR3nt: TGTGCCAGCAGTACGGGACCGCGCTATGGCTACACCTTC; CDR3aa: CASSTGPRYGYTF
v_gene: TRBV28; abundance: -; d_gene: -; j_gene: TRBJ2-7; CDR3nt: TGTGCCAGCAGTACCTTCTCCTACGAGCAGTACTTC; CDR3aa: CASSTFSYEQYF
v_gene: TRBV7-3; abundance: -; d_gene: TRBD2; j_gene: TRBJ2-1; CDR3nt: TGTGCCAGCAGCGGCCTTAGTCGGGAGGGCCACAAGATCTTC; CDR3aa: CASSGLSREGHKIF
v_gene: TRBV19; abundance: -; d_gene: -; j_gene: TRBJ1-5; CDR3nt: TGTGCCAGTAGTATACGGGCTAGGGAGCCCCAGCATTTT; CDR3aa: CASSIRAREPQHF
v_gene: TRBV7-8; abundance: -; d_gene: -; j_gene: TRBJ2-1; CDR3nt: TGTGCCAGCAGCTTAGAAGCCTACCGCTACAATGAGCAGTTCTTC; CDR3aa: CASSLEAYRYNEQFF
v_gene: TRBV30; abundance: many; d_gene: TRBD2; j_gene: TRBJ2-7; CDR3nt: TGTGCCTGGGGGGGAGGGAACGAGCAGTACTTC; CDR3aa: CAWGGGNEQYF
v_gene: TRBV19; abundance: -; d_gene: TRBD2; j_gene: TRBJ2-1; CDR3nt: TGTGCCAGTAGAGGAGCTAGCGGGAGTGGAGAGCAGTTCTTC; CDR3aa: CASRGASGSGEQFF
v_gene: TRBV28; abundance: -; d_gene: TRBD2; j_gene: TRBJ2-7; CDR3nt: TGTGCCAGCCAACTGGGCCCACCGGGGAGGGTCTCCTACGAGCAGTACTTC; CDR3aa: CASQLGPPGRVSYEQYF
v_gene: TRBV5-1; abundance: few; d_gene: -; j_gene: TRBJ1-1; CDR3nt: TGCGCCAGCAGTAAGTGGGAGGGAAACACTGAAGCTTTCTTT; CDR3aa: CASSKWEGNTEAFF
v_gene: TRBV28; abundance: -; d_gene: TRBD2; j_gene: TRBJ2-7; CDR3nt: TGTGCCAGCAGTTTCGGGACTAGCAACGAGCAGTACTTC; CDR3aa: CASSFGTSNEQYF
v_gene: TRBV9; abundance: -; d_gene: TRBD1; j_gene: TRBJ2-5; CDR3nt: TGTGCCAGCAGCGTAGGGTGGCAGGGGGCAGAGACCCAGTACTTC; CDR3aa: CASSVGWQGAETQYF
v_gene: TRBV2; abundance: -; d_gene: -; j_gene: TRBJ2-7; CDR3nt: TGTGCCAGCAGTGAAGTGACCTACGAGCAGTACTTC; CDR3aa: CASSEVTYEQYF
v_gene: TRBV4-1; abundance: many; d_gene: -; j_gene: TRBJ2-7; CDR3nt: TGCGCCAGCAGCCAAGGGTCGGGTGGCGAGCAGTACTTC; CDR3aa: CASSQGSGGEQYF
v_gene: TRBV5-1; abundance: -; d_gene: -; j_gene: TRBJ2-1; CDR3nt: TGCGCCAGCAGCTTAGGGGGAACGAATGAGCAGTTCTTC; CDR3aa: CASSLGGTNEQFF
v_gene: TRBV27; abundance: -; d_gene: TRBD2; j_gene: TRBJ2-3; CDR3nt: TGTGCCAGCAGTCCCTCCCTAAGACTAGCGGTTAGCACAGATACGCAGTATTTT; CDR3aa: CASSPSLRLAVSTDTQYF
v_gene: TRBV13; abundance: -; d_gene: -; j_gene: TRBJ2-2; CDR3nt: TGTGCCAGCAGCTTAGAGGGAACCGGGGAGCTGTTTTTT; CDR3aa: CASSLEGTGELFF
v_gene: TRBV5-6; abundance: -; d_gene: TRBD1; j_gene: TRBJ2-3; CDR3nt: TGTGCCAGCAGCCTCTGGACAGGCGCAGATACGCAGTATTTT; CDR3aa: CASSLWTGADTQYF
v_gene: TRBV5-1; abundance: -; d_gene: -; j_gene: TRBJ2-3; CDR3nt: TGCGCCAGCAGCTTGGGACACGCTAGCACAGATACGCAGTATTTT; CDR3aa: CASSLGHASTDTQYF
v_gene: TRBV7-9; abundance: -; d_gene: -; j_gene: TRBJ1-1; CDR3nt: TGTGCCAGCAGCACCGGGACGGTGAACACTGAAGCTTTCTTT; CDR3aa: CASSTGTVNTEAFF
v_gene: TRBV5-8; abundance: -; d_gene: TRBD1; j_gene: TRBJ2-3; CDR3nt: TGTGCCAGCAGCCGACGACAGGGTGCAGATACGCAGTATTTT; CDR3aa: CASSRRQGADTQYF
v_gene: TRBV11-2; abundance: -; d_gene: -; j_gene: TRBJ2-3; CDR3nt: TGTGCCAGCAGCCAGGAAGGGGGAGATACGCAGTATTTT; CDR3aa: CASSQEGGDTQYF
v_gene: TRBV7-6; abundance: -; d_gene: -; j_gene: TRBJ2-7; CDR3nt: TGTGCCAGCAGCTTGAAAGATGTGGGACGTAACGAGCAGTACTTC; CDR3aa: CASSLKDVGRNEQYF
v_gene: TRBV7-2; abundance: -; d_gene: TRBD1; j_gene: TRBJ1-5; CDR3nt: TGTGCCAGCAGCTCCGAAAGGACAGGGCGCAATCAGCCCCAGCATTTT; CDR3aa: CASSSERTGRNQPQHF
v_gene: TRBV6-5; abundance: -; d_gene: -; j_gene: TRBJ2-3; CDR3nt: TGTGCCAGCAAAGCTCCCACAGATACGCAGTATTTT; CDR3aa: CASKAPTDTQYF
v_gene: TRBV19; abundance: -; d_gene: -; j_gene: TRBJ2-6; CDR3nt: TGTGCCAGTAGTATCTCTGGGGCCAACGTCCTGACTTTC; CDR3aa: CASSISGANVLTF
v_gene: TRBV28; abundance: few; d_gene: -; j_gene: TRBJ2-7; CDR3nt: TGTGCCAGCGGCAGTACAGGCTCCCAGGTCCAATACGAGCAGTACTTC; CDR3aa: CASGSTGSQVQYEQYF
v_gene: TRBV9; abundance: -; d_gene: -; j_gene: TRBJ2-7; CDR3nt: TGTGCCAGCAGCGTAGAGGAGGTGTACGAGCAGTACTTC; CDR3aa: CASSVEEVYEQYF
v_gene: TRBV30; abundance: once; d_gene: TRBD2; j_gene: TRBJ2-6; CDR3nt: TGTGCCTGGAGTCTGACTAGCGGGAGGGGTGGGGCCAACGTCCTGACTTTC; CDR3aa: CAWSLTSGRGGANVLTF
v_gene: TRBV6-6; abundance: once; d_gene: -; j_gene: TRBJ2-7; CDR3nt: TGTGCCAGCACGGTGACTAGTAAATCCTACGAGCAGTACTTC; CDR3aa: CASTVTSKSYEQYF
v_gene: TRBV28; abundance: -; d_gene: -; j_gene: TRBJ1-1; CDR3nt: TGTGCCAGCAGACTGGACGGGAACACTGAAGCTTTCTTT; CDR3aa: CASRLDGNTEAFF